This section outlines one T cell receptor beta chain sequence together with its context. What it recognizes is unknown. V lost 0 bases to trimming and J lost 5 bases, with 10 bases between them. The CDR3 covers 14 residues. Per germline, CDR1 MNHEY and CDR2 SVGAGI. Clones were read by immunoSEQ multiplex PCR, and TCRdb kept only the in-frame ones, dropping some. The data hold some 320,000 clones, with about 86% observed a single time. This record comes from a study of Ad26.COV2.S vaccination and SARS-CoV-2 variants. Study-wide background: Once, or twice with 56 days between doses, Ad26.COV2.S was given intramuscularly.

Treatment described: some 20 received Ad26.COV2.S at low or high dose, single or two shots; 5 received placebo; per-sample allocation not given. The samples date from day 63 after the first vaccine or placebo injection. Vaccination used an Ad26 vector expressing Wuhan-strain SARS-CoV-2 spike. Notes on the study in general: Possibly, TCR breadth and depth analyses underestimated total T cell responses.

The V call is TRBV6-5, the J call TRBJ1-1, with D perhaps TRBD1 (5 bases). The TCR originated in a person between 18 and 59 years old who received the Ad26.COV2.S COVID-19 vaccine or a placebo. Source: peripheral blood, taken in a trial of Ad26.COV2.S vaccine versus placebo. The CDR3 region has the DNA TGTGCCAGCAGTTACTCTGGGGGTTGGACTGAAGCTTTCTTT. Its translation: CASSYSGGWTEAFF.